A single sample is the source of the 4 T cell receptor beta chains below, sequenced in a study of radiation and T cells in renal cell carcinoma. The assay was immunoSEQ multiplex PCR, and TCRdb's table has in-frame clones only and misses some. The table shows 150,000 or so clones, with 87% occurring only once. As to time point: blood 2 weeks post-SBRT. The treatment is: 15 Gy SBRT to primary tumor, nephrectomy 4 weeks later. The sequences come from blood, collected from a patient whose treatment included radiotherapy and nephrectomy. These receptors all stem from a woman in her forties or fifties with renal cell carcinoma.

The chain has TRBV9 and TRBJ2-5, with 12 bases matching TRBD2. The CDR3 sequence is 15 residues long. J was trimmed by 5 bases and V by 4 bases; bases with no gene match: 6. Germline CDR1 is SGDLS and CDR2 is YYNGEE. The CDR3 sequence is CASSSSGGDWETQYF. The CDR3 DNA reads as TGTGCCAGCAGCTCTAGCGGGGGGGATTGGGAGACCCAGTACTTC.

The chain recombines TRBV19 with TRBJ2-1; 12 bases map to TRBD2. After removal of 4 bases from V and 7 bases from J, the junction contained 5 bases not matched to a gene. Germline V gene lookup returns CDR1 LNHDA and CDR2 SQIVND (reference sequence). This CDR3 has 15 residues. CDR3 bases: TGTGCCAGTAGTACCCTAGCGGGGGGGCTTAATGAGCAGTTCTTC. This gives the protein CASSTLAGGLNEQFF.

The CDR3 is CASSNSGGGRAYGYTF. CDR3 coding DNA: TGTGCCAGCAGTAATAGCGGGGGGGGCAGGGCCTATGGCTACACCTTC. The chain links TRBV7-8 to TRBJ1-2; tentatively, D is TRBD1 (6 bases). V lost 6 bases, J lost 4 bases, and 21 bases lay in between. The CDR3 loop spans 16 amino acids. Germline V gene data show CDR1 as SGHVS and CDR2 as FQNEAQ.

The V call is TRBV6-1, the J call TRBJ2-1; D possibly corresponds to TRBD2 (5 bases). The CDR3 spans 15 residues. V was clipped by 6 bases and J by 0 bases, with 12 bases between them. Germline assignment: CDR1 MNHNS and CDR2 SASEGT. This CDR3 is CASSVEGRSYNEQFF. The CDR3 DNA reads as TGTGCCAGCAGCGTTGAGGGCCGCTCCTACAATGAGCAGTTCTTC.